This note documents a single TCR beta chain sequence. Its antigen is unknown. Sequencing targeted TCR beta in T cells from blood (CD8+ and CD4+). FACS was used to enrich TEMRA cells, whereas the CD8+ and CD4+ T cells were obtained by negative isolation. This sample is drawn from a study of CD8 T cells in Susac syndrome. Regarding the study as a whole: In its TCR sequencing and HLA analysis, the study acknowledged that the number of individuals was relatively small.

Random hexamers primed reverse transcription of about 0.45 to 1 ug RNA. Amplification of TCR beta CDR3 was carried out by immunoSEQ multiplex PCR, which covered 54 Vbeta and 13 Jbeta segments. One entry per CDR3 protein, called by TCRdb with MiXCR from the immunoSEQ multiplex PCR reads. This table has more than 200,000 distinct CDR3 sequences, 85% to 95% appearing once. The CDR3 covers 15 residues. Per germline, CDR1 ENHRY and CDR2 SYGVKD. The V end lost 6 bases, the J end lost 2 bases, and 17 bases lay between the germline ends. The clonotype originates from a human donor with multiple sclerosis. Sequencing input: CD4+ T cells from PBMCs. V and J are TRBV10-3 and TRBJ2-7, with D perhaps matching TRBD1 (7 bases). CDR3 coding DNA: TGTGCCATCAGCCGACAGGGACTTGGCGCCTACGAGCAGTACTTC. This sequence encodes CAISRQGLGAYEQYF.